The 2 T cell receptor beta chains given below trace back to one sample, sequenced in a study of human T cells and chemical hapten exposure. Time point: patch test 1, 2 weeks after DPC sensitization. Regarding treatment: therapeutic diphenylcyclopropenone sensitization with weekly scalp DPC. TCRdb itself ran the RACE reads through MiXCR, one entry per CDR3 protein. The table includes about 71,000 distinct CDR3 sequences, 9.8% detected once. This sample comprised whole blood, obtained in connection with sensitization to the hapten diphenylcyclopropenone (DPC). These TCRs come from a woman aged 40 to 50 with alopecia areata. Some clones in this sample may be carry-over from other donors' samples.

This clonotype was seen at least ten times. The chain uses TRBV18 and TRBJ1-3; D not certain. The V end was cut by 6 bases, the J end by 0 bases, with 12 bases between. Germline CDR1 KGHSH, CDR2 LQKENI. CDR3 length: 15 amino acids. For the CDR3, the DNA is TGTGCCAGCTCGCCCGGAGATTCCTCTGGAAACACCATATATTTT. Translated, it gives CASSPGDSSGNTIYF.

This clonotype turned up a few times. V and J are TRBV23-1 and TRBJ2-1, with D possibly being TRBD1 or TRBD2 (6 bases each). TRBV23-1 is an open reading frame whose function is uncertain. Trimming removed 6 bases from V and 0 bases from J, with 30 bases in between. The CDR3 totals 21 residues. The CDR3 DNA follows: TGCGCCAGCAGCCCCACAACAGGGACAATCGGGGACTCCTACTCCTACAATGAGCAGTTCTTC. Translation: CASSPTTGTIGDSYSYNEQFF.